The 7 T cell receptor beta chains below come from one sample, sequenced in a study of T cells in localized non-small cell lung cancer. Libraries were prepared by immunoSEQ multiplex PCR; TCRdb keeps only in-frame clonotypes and omits some of them. The sample lists some 78,000 clones, 84% occurring once. The input for sequencing was peripheral blood, taken before any cancer treatment. Receptor source: a man aged 40 to 70 with stage I lung adenocarcinoma.

V usage is TRBV27 and J usage is TRBJ2-3; TRBD2 is a possible D gene (6 bases). CDR3 length equals 12 residues. Trimming stripped 6 bases from V and 5 bases from J, with 9 bases between. Germline V gene sequence: CDR1 MNHEY, CDR2 SMNVEV (reference sequence). DNA of the CDR3: TGTGCCAGCAGGGGAGGTGGAGATACGCAGTATTTT. It translates to CASRGGGDTQYF.

This clone was counted only a few times. J is TRBJ2-7 and V is TRBV10-2; D is undetermined. The germline V and J ends were trimmed by 8 bases and 0 bases, with 11 bases remaining between them. The germline gives CDR1 WSHSY, CDR2 SAAADI. This CDR3 contains 13 residues. The CDR3, as DNA: TGCGCCAGCCATCCCCAGAGCTCCTACGAGCAGTACTTC. Its protein is CASHPQSSYEQYF.

The chain links TRBV11-1 to TRBJ1-1, with 7 bases aligning to TRBD1. Trimming at V came to 3 bases and at J to 4 bases, leaving 8 bases not matched to a gene. The CDR3 is 15 amino acids. Per germline, CDR1 SGHAT and CDR2 FQDESV (reference sequence). Written as DNA, the CDR3 is TGTGCCAGCAGCTTGAGTACAGGGGCCGGCACTGAAGCTTTCTTT. It yields the protein CASSLSTGAGTEAFF.

This clone was observed a single time. The chain uses TRBV4-1 and TRBJ1-5, with TRBD1 matching 10 bases. This CDR3 has 17 amino acids. Trimming removed 4 bases from V and 5 bases from J; junction bases left unmatched: 11. Per germline, CDR1 MGHRA and CDR2 YSYEKL. CDR3 sequence (DNA): TGCGCCAGCAGCCGCGAAGGTAGACAGGGGGCCGATCAGCCCCAGCATTTT. Its protein product is CASSREGRQGADQPQHF.

This clone showed up just once. The V gene is TRBV11-2, the J gene TRBJ1-2, with D unclear. Germline CDR1 is SGHAT and CDR2 is FQNNGV. The CDR3 has 13 amino acids. V shed 0 bases and J shed 7 bases, with 9 bases lying between them. The CDR3 protein is CASSLDLRRGYTF. In nucleotides, the CDR3 is TGTGCCAGCAGCTTAGATTTACGTCGTGGCTACACCTTC.

Comments on this clone: One end of the junction fails to match germline, which may point to a read error. This chain links TRBV7-7 with TRBJ2-6; no clear D gene. Germline CDR1 is SSHAT and CDR2 is FNYEAQ (reference sequence). The CDR3 consists of 16 residues. The CDR3 here is CASSPRIGSGANVLTF. The CDR3, as DNA: TGTGCTAGCAGCCCCAGAATTGGTTCTGGGGCCAACGTCCTGACTTTC.

V is TRBV5-1 and J is TRBJ1-5; a weak D match, TRBD1 (5 bases). V shed 0 bases and J shed 7 bases, with 5 bases lying between them. This CDR3 spans 12 amino acids. The V gene's germline CDR1 is SGHRS and CDR2 YFSETQ. CDR3 in amino acids: CASSLEGQPQHF. CDR3 coding DNA: TGCGCCAGCAGCTTGGAGGGGCAGCCCCAGCATTTT.